These T cell receptor beta chains were read from a single sample in a study of blood T cell repertoires in COVID-19. Clones were read by immunoSEQ multiplex PCR, and TCRdb kept only the in-frame ones, dropping some. The sample lists approximately 180,000 clones, around four fifths occurring once. Sequencing was performed on PBMCs or T cells enriched from blood (not recorded which). The receptors shown here come from a woman between 50 and 59 years old who had recovered from COVID-19. Each CDR3 is given with its conserved first and last residue. The order of the fields is D gene, V gene, clone size, J gene, CDR3 protein, CDR3 DNA. The D gene is left open where the match is weak. Size is stated for part of the rows, as once, few or many counts, or as a class when the clone is expanded.

D gene: TRBD2
V gene: TRBV5-6
clone size: .
J gene: TRBJ2-2
CDR3 protein: CASSFSRGGGPTGELFF
CDR3 DNA: TGTGCCAGCAGCTTCTCTAGGGGCGGGGGGCCCACCGGGGAGCTGTTTTTT

D gene: TRBD1
V gene: TRBV5-1
clone size: .
J gene: TRBJ2-3
CDR3 protein: CASSPRTGGTDTQYF
CDR3 DNA: TGCGCCAGCAGCCCCAGGACAGGGGGCACAGATACGCAGTATTTT

D gene: .
V gene: TRBV12-3/TRBV12-4
clone size: .
J gene: TRBJ2-3
CDR3 protein: CASSLRSTDTQYF
CDR3 DNA: TGTGCCAGCAGTTTGAGGAGCACAGATACGCAGTATTTT

D gene: TRBD2
V gene: TRBV11-2
clone size: .
J gene: TRBJ2-2
CDR3 protein: CASSSPAGVTGELFF
CDR3 DNA: TGTGCCAGCAGCTCCCCGGCGGGAGTCACCGGGGAGCTGTTTTTT

D gene: TRBD2
V gene: TRBV7-2
clone size: .
J gene: TRBJ2-1
CDR3 protein: CASSLGTRYNEQFF
CDR3 DNA: TGTGCCAGCAGCTTAGGGACTAGATACAATGAGCAGTTCTTC

D gene: TRBD1
V gene: TRBV30
clone size: .
J gene: TRBJ2-5
CDR3 protein: CAWSVGQGWETQYF
CDR3 DNA: TGTGCCTGGAGTGTGGGACAGGGCTGGGAGACCCAGTACTTC

D gene: TRBD2
V gene: TRBV5-4
clone size: once
J gene: TRBJ2-7
CDR3 protein: CASSLVAGGPGEQYF
CDR3 DNA: TGTGCCAGCAGCTTGGTAGCGGGAGGGCCAGGCGAGCAGTACTTC

D gene: TRBD1
V gene: TRBV5-1
clone size: .
J gene: TRBJ1-2
CDR3 protein: CASSFDGQGNYGYTF
CDR3 DNA: TGCGCCAGCAGCTTCGATGGACAGGGGAACTATGGCTACACCTTC

D gene: TRBD1
V gene: TRBV5-1
clone size: .
J gene: TRBJ1-1
CDR3 protein: CASSHTGDSAFF
CDR3 DNA: TGCGCCAGCAGCCATACAGGGGATTCAGCTTTCTTT

D gene: .
V gene: TRBV6-4
clone size: .
J gene: TRBJ1-6
CDR3 protein: CASSDSKVRPRKPPDSPLHF
CDR3 DNA: TGTGCCAGCAGTGACTCGAAGGTTAGACCCAGGAAGCCGCCGGATTCACCCCTCCACTTT

D gene: TRBD2
V gene: TRBV29-1
clone size: once
J gene: TRBJ2-3
CDR3 protein: CSVEDPAGVGDTQYF
CDR3 DNA: TGCAGCGTTGAAGATCCAGCGGGAGTCGGGGATACGCAGTATTTT

D gene: TRBD2
V gene: TRBV7-2
clone size: .
J gene: TRBJ2-1
CDR3 protein: CASSLAGLAGRNEQFF
CDR3 DNA: TGTGCCAGCAGCTTAGCGGGACTAGCGGGTCGGAATGAGCAGTTCTTC

D gene: TRBD2
V gene: TRBV5-6
clone size: .
J gene: TRBJ2-5
CDR3 protein: CASSLYLAGGGETQYF
CDR3 DNA: TGTGCCAGCAGCTTGTACCTAGCGGGAGGCGGTGAGACCCAGTACTTC

D gene: .
V gene: TRBV14
clone size: .
J gene: TRBJ2-1
CDR3 protein: CASSQDLFNEQFF
CDR3 DNA: TGTGCCAGCAGCCAAGATCTGTTTAATGAGCAGTTCTTC

D gene: .
V gene: TRBV4-1
clone size: .
J gene: TRBJ1-2
CDR3 protein: CASSQGNSGHGYTF
CDR3 DNA: TGCGCCAGCAGCCAAGGAAACAGCGGGCATGGCTACACCTTC